This T cell receptor beta chain stems from a study of blood T cells in healthy people across ages. Then a second PCR, running roughly 6 to 12 cycles, was carried out with a sample-barcoded 5' primer and a J-beta primer mix. Paired-end reads containing CDR3 totaled no fewer than 2.5 million for each sample. One entry per CDR3 protein, called by TCRdb with MiXCR from the 5' RACE reads. The sample includes 1.5 million to 2 million distinct CDR3 sequences, around 42% of them seen just once. The V gene lost 0 bases and the J gene lost 5 bases, with 8 bases spanning the gap. Germline CDR1 SGHTS, CDR2 YDEGEE. The CDR3 contains 13 residues.

Sequenced input: blood. The receptor's source is a human donor in good health. The chain links TRBV5-8 to TRBJ1-2; D uncertain. The CDR3 loop reads CASSLVPSYGYTF. In DNA form, the CDR3 reads TGTGCCAGCAGCTTGGTACCTAGTTATGGCTACACCTTC.